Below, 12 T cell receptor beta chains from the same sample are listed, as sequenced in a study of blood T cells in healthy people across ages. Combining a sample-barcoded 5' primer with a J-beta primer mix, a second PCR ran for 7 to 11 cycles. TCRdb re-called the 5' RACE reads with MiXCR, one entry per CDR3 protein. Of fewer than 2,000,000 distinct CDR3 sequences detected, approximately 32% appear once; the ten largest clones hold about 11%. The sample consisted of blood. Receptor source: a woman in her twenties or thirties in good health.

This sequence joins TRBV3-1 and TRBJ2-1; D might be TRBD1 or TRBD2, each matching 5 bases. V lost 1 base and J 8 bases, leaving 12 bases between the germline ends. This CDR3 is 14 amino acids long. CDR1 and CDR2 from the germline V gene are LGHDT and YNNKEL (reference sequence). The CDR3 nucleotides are TGTGCCAGCAGCCAAGGGGGGTGGAGCTATGAGCAGTTCTTC. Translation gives CASSQGGWSYEQFF.

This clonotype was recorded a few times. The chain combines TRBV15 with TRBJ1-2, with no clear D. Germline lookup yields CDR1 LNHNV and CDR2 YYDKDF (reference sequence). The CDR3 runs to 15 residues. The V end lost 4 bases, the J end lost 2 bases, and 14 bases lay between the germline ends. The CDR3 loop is CATSTPSAANYGYTF. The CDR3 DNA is TGTGCCACCAGCACCCCGTCGGCCGCGAACTATGGCTACACCTTC.

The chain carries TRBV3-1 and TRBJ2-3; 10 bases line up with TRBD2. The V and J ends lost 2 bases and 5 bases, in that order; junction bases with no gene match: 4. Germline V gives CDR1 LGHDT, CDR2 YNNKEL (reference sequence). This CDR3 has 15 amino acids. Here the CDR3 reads CASSQFSGGGDTQYF. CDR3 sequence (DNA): TGTGCCAGCAGCCAATTCAGCGGGGGGGGAGATACGCAGTATTTT.

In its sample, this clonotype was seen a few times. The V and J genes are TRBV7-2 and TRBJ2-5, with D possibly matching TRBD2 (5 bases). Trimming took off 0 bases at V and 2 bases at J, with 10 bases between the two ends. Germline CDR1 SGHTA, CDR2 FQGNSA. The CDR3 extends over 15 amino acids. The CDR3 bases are TGTGCCAGCAGCTTAGCTAGTCCGGGGCAAGAGACCCAGTACTTC. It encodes CASSLASPGQETQYF.

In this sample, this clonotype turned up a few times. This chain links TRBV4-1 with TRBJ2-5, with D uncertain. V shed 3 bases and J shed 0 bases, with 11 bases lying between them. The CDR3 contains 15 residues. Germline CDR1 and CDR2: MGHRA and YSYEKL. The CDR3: CASSQITRYQETQYF. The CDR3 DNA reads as TGCGCCAGCAGCCAGATTACAAGGTACCAAGAGACCCAGTACTTC.

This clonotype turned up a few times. In DNA form, the CDR3 reads TGCAGCGTTGGGGGCGTTGAGCAGTTCTTC. Translating gives CSVGGVEQFF. V gene TRBV29-1 combines with J gene TRBJ2-1; D is perhaps TRBD1 (5 bases). V lost 4 bases and J 9 bases, leaving 7 bases between the germline ends. Per the germline V gene, CDR1 is SQVTM and CDR2 is ANQGSEA. This CDR3 is 10 amino acids long.

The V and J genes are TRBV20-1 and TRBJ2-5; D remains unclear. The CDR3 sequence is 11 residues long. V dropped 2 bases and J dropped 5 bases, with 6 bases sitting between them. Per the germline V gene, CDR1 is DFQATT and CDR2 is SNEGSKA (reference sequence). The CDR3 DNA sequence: TGCAGTGCTAGATGGCGGGAGACCCAGTACTTC. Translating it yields CSARWRETQYF.

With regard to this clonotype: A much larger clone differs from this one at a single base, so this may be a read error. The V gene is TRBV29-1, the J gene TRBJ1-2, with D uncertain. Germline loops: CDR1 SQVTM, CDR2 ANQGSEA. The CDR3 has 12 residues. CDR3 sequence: CSAEETHAGYTF. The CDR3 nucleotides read TGCAGCGCTGAAGAAACCCATGCAGGCTACACCTTC. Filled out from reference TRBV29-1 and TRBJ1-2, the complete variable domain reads SAVISQKPSRDICQRGTSLTIQCQVDSQVTMMFWYRQQPGQSLTLIATANQGSEATYESGFVIDKFPISRPNLTFSTLTVSNMSPEDSSIYLCSAEETHAGYTFGSGTRLTVV.

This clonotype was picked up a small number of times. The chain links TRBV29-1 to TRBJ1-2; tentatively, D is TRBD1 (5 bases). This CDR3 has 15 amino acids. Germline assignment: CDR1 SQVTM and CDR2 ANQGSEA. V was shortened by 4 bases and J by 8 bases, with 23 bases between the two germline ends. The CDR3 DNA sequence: TGCAGCGTTGGGGGCCTGGCATTCCAGTTGGGGGGCTACACCTTC. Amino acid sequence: CSVGGLAFQLGGYTF.

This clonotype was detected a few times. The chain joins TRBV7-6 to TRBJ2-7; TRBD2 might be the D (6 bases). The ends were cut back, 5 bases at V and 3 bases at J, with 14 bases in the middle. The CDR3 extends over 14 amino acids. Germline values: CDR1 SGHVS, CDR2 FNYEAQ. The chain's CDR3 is CASSISGNFYEQYF. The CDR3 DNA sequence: TGTGCCAGCAGCATTAGCGGAAACTTCTACGAGCAGTACTTC.

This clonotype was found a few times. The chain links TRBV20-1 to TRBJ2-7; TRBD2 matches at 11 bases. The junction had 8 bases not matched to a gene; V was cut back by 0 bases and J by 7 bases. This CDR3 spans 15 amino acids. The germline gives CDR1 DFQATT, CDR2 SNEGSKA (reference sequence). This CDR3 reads CSARDLAGGPREQYF. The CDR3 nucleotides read TGCAGTGCTAGAGATTTAGCGGGAGGGCCTAGAGAGCAGTACTTC.

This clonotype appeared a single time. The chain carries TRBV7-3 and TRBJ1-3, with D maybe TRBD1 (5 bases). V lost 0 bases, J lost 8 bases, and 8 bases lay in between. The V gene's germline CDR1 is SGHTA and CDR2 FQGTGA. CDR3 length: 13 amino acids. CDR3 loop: CASSLTGADTIYF. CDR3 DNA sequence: TGTGCCAGCAGCTTAACAGGGGCGGACACCATATATTTT.